These 13 T cell receptor beta chains originate from one sample sequenced in a study of response to subunit inactivated influenza vaccine. Each CDR3 protein is one row after TCRdb ran MiXCR on the RT-PCR reads. The sample holds approximately 500,000 distinct CDR3 sequences, 10% to 15% seen once. The sequencing used PBMCs from blood, collected 35 to 45 days after vaccination. The origin of the receptors is a man aged 45-65 years who received an inactivated influenza vaccine.

The gene calls are TRBV10-3 and TRBJ1-4; 9 bases line up with TRBD1. The V gene end was trimmed by 5 bases and the J gene end by 7 bases; junction bases not matched to a gene: 11. Germline V gene lookup returns CDR1 ENHRY and CDR2 SYGVKD. The CDR3 runs to 16 residues. The chain's CDR3 is CAISNPAGTGTEKLFF. DNA for the CDR3: TGTGCCATCAGTAACCCGGCCGGGACAGGGACTGAAAAACTGTTTTTT.

In this sample, this clonotype turned up a few times. The chain joins TRBV20-1 to TRBJ2-3; D not certain. The CDR3 sequence is 10 residues long. V was clipped by 5 bases and J by 5 bases, with 5 bases between them. Germline CDR1 and CDR2: DFQATT and SNEGSKA (reference sequence). This chain's CDR3 is CSAAQDTQYF. The CDR3 DNA sequence: TGCAGTGCTGCCCAAGATACGCAGTATTTT.

This clonotype was picked up many times. V is TRBV12-3 or TRBV12-4 and J is TRBJ2-1; D perhaps matches TRBD1 (6 bases). The CDR3 contains 15 residues. Deletions cut 5 bases from V and 9 bases from J, with 20 bases between. The CDR3 DNA follows: TGTGCCAGCAGTCCCGGACAGTTTGCACAGGCTGAGCAGTTCTTC. Translated, it gives CASSPGQFAQAEQFF.

This clonotype was counted ten times or more. The J gene is TRBJ2-3, the V gene TRBV7-9; D is unresolved. Germline CDR1 is SEHNR and CDR2 is FQNEAQ (reference sequence). V dropped 7 bases and J dropped 4 bases, with 9 bases sitting between them. The CDR3 contains 12 residues. In DNA, the CDR3 is TGTGCCAGCATGGGTATGGCAGATACGCAGTATTTT. Its protein product is CASMGMADTQYF.

V and J are TRBV6-1 and TRBJ2-3, with D possibly matching TRBD2 (5 bases). CDR1 MNHNS and CDR2 SASEGT come from the germline V gene. This CDR3 is 15 amino acids long. Trimming stripped 2 bases from V and 0 bases from J, with 9 bases between. CDR3 sequence: CASSEQSGSTDTQYF. CDR3 sequence (DNA): TGTGCCAGCAGTGAACAGTCGGGGAGCACAGATACGCAGTATTTT.

The chain has TRBV7-8 and TRBJ2-7; D might be TRBD1 (7 bases). From germline, CDR1 is SGHVS and CDR2 FQNEAQ. CDR3 length equals 16 residues. Trimming pared 2 bases from V and 1 base from J, leaving 15 bases between. The CDR3 protein is CASSLQVSGGSYEQYF. For the CDR3, the DNA is TGTGCCAGCAGCTTACAGGTATCAGGGGGGTCCTACGAGCAGTACTTC.

The chain recombines TRBV10-3 with TRBJ1-5, with a weak D call TRBD1 (6 bases). Germline V gives CDR1 ENHRY, CDR2 SYGVKD. This CDR3 is built from 13 residues. The V gene lost 8 bases and the J gene lost 6 bases, with 14 bases spanning the gap. CDR3 residues: CAISQGEGQPQHF. The CDR3 DNA is TGTGCCATCTCACAGGGAGAAGGTCAGCCCCAGCATTTT.

The table lists this clonotype with many counts. The gene calls are TRBV12-3 or TRBV12-4 and TRBJ2-3; D tentatively fits TRBD1 or TRBD2 (5 bases each). CDR3 length equals 14 residues. Trimming took 6 bases from V and 8 from J, leaving 18 bases between them. CDR3 DNA sequence: TGTGCCAGCAGCCCTGTAATCCCCGGGACTACGCAGTATTTT. Amino acid sequence: CASSPVIPGTTQYF.

The J gene is TRBJ1-1, the V gene TRBV10-3; the D is unclear. Trimming left V 3 bases short and J 6 bases short, with 14 bases between. The CDR3 has 14 residues. The germline gives CDR1 ENHRY, CDR2 SYGVKD. DNA for the CDR3: TGTGCCATCAGTGACTCCGGGTCCAAGCCTGAAGCTTTCTTT. This sequence encodes CAISDSGSKPEAFF.

Only a few counts were recorded for this clonotype. This rearrangement joins TRBV12-3 or TRBV12-4 to TRBJ2-7; D perhaps matches TRBD2 (6 bases). V lost 7 bases to trimming and J lost 1 base, with 20 bases between them. The CDR3 has 16 residues. CDR3 protein: CASTSSAGHGSYEQYF. CDR3 in DNA: TGTGCCAGCACCTCTTCAGCGGGTCACGGGTCCTACGAGCAGTACTTC.

In its sample, this clonotype was seen a few times. V is TRBV6-1 and J is TRBJ2-7; D call uncertain. The germline V gene has CDR1 MNHNS and CDR2 SASEGT. The CDR3 covers 15 residues. V lost 8 bases, J lost 2 bases, and 19 bases lay in between. The CDR3 region has the DNA TGTGCCAGCGGAGAGTTAAGAGGCGCAACCTACGAGCAGTACTTC. This translates into CASGELRGATYEQYF.

The rearrangement links TRBV20-1 to TRBJ1-2; 8 nucleotides line up with TRBD1. The CDR3 extends over 15 amino acids. Germline V gives CDR1 DFQATT, CDR2 SNEGSKA (reference sequence). V lost 5 bases to trimming and J lost 4 bases; unmatched junction nucleotides: 12. The DNA of the CDR3 is TGCAGTGCTGCCCCGGGACAGGCTTTTAGCTATGGCTACACCTTC. It encodes CSAAPGQAFSYGYTF.

In nucleotides, the CDR3 is TGTGCCTCGGGCGAAAAACTGTTTTTT. As protein: CASGEKLFF. The genes are TRBV19 and TRBJ1-4; D unclear. CDR1 and CDR2 (germline): LNHDA, SQIVND (reference sequence). CDR3 size: 9 residues. Trimming left V 11 bases short and J 8 bases short, with 6 bases between.